One and the same sample provided the 16 T cell receptor beta chains below, sequenced in a study of blood T cell repertoires in COVID-19. Profiling relied on immunoSEQ multiplex PCR, and the TCRdb table lists in-frame clones only, not all of them. Found here are 70,000 to 80,000 clones, under 95% of them singletons; the top ten hold around 4.9%. The sequenced material came from peripheral blood. The source is a woman aged 55 to 70 with active COVID-19.

This rearrangement joins TRBV6-2 or TRBV6-3 to TRBJ2-3; 9 positions match TRBD2. Unmatched junction bases numbered 9, after V lost 6 bases and J lost 2 bases. Per germline, CDR1 MNHEY and CDR2 SVGEGT. This CDR3 spans 16 amino acids. CDR3: CASSPARTSVTDTQYF. CDR3 coding DNA: TGTGCCAGCAGCCCTGCCCGGACTAGCGTCACAGATACGCAGTATTTT.

The gene calls are TRBV6-1 and TRBJ2-6; D gene uncertain. Germline CDR1 and CDR2: MNHNS and SASEGT. The CDR3 has 18 amino acids. The V and J ends lost 2 bases and 3 bases respectively, with 17 bases between them. CDR3 bases: TGTGCCAGCAGTGAAATGAACACAAGAGGTGGTGGGGCCAACGTCCTGACTTTC. This encodes CASSEMNTRGGGANVLTF.

The CDR3 DNA reads TGTGCCAGCAGTGCCTCAAGGAGTAGCGGGAGTAAATATGAGCAGTTCTTC. Translating gives CASSASRSSGSKYEQFF. The V gene is TRBV28, the J gene TRBJ2-1; TRBD2 aligns across 9 bases. The CDR3 spans 17 residues. The trim removed 5 bases at V and 8 bases at J, leaving 16 bases unmatched. In germline, CDR1 is MDHEN, CDR2 SYDVKM.

The V gene is TRBV28, the J gene TRBJ2-5, with D possibly TRBD2 on 5 matching bases. V gave up 7 bases and J gave up 5 bases, with 14 bases separating them. CDR1 is MDHEN and CDR2 is SYDVKM in the germline V gene. This CDR3 is 13 amino acids long. The CDR3 sequence: CASTPTRDETQYF. DNA for the CDR3: TGTGCCAGCACCCCGACACGGGATGAGACCCAGTACTTC.

This clone was seen only a few times. The chain couples TRBV7-6 to TRBJ1-4; 9 bases are shared with TRBD1. The junction had 11 bases not matched to a gene; V was cut back by 7 bases and J by 8 bases. The CDR3 runs 15 residues. Per germline, CDR1 SGHVS and CDR2 FNYEAQ. This chain's CDR3 is CASTTHGTGPEKLFF. CDR3 coding DNA: TGTGCCAGCACCACTCACGGGACAGGGCCCGAAAAACTGTTTTTT.

The chain employs TRBV11-2 and TRBJ2-1, with D possibly matching TRBD2 (6 bases). The V end was cut by 1 base, the J end by 8 bases, with 15 bases between. The CDR3 has 15 residues. Germline-derived CDR1 and CDR2 are SGHAT and FQNNGV. CDR3: CASSLAGSREDEQFF. CDR3 in DNA: TGTGCCAGCAGCTTAGCCGGGAGTAGAGAGGATGAGCAGTTCTTC.

The chain has TRBV4-1 and TRBJ1-5; a possible D gene is TRBD1 (5 bases). V was shortened by 0 bases and J by 6 bases, with 6 bases between the two germline ends. The CDR3 has 13 residues. CDR1 and CDR2 from the germline V gene are MGHRA and YSYEKL. The CDR3 DNA sequence: TGCGCCAGCAGCCAAGATCAGGGTCAGCCCCAGCATTTT. It specifies CASSQDQGQPQHF.

The chain couples TRBV27 to TRBJ2-3; D is perhaps TRBD1 (5 bases). V lost 4 bases and J 3 bases, leaving 8 bases between the germline ends. Germline CDR1 and CDR2: MNHEY and SMNVEV (reference sequence). The CDR3 extends over 13 amino acids. The CDR3 reads CASSWAGTDTQYF. CDR3 nucleotides: TGTGCCAGCAGTTGGGCAGGGACAGATACGCAGTATTTT.

The chain is built from TRBV3-1 (or the pseudogene TRBV3-2) and TRBJ1-5; D unresolved. The germline V gene encodes CDR1 LGHDT and CDR2 YNNKEL (reference sequence). This CDR3 is built from 13 residues. Deletions cut 1 base from V and 5 bases from J, with 6 bases between. The CDR3, as DNA: TGTGCCAGCAGCCAAGGAGGTTATCAGCCCCAGCATTTT. Translated: CASSQGGYQPQHF.

This clone has only a few counts. CDR3 nucleotides: TGTGCCAGCAGCTTTGGCAGGGTCACTGAAGCTTTCTTT. It is translated as CASSFGRVTEAFF. The chain links TRBV7-9 to TRBJ1-1, with TRBD1 as a possible D gene (5 bases). V was pared by 3 bases and J by 4 bases, with 9 bases between. Germline V lookup: CDR1 SEHNR, CDR2 FQNEAQ (reference sequence). This CDR3 region has 13 residues.

The chain recombines TRBV13 with TRBJ2-1; 12 nucleotides line up with TRBD2. Germline V gene data show CDR1 as PRHDT and CDR2 as FYEKMQ (reference sequence). V gave up 5 bases and J gave up 2 bases; unmatched junction bases: 4. The CDR3 runs 16 residues. CDR3 in amino acids: CASSHTSGRTYNEQFF. The CDR3 bases are TGTGCCAGCAGCCATACTAGCGGGAGGACCTACAATGAGCAGTTCTTC.

This sequence joins TRBV3-1 (or the pseudogene TRBV3-2) and TRBJ2-7, with 8 bases matching TRBD2. Trimming took 8 bases from V and 0 from J; bases not matched to a gene: 12. Germline CDR1 and CDR2: LGHDT and YNNKEL (reference sequence). There are 16 residues in the CDR3. The CDR3 protein is CASSGDSGTLSYEQYF. CDR3 coding DNA: TGTGCCAGCTCAGGGGATAGCGGGACCCTCTCCTACGAGCAGTACTTC.

V is TRBV2 and J is TRBJ1-5; no clear D. Trimming left V 5 bases short and J 5 bases short, with 10 bases between. Germline CDR1 SNHLY, CDR2 FYNNEI. CDR3 size: 13 residues. The CDR3 region is CASSSRVDQPQHF. In DNA, the CDR3 is TGTGCCAGCAGTTCGCGGGTCGATCAGCCCCAGCATTTT. Supplemented by reference TRBV2 and TRBJ1-5, the full variable domain reads EPEVTQTPSHQVTQMGQEVILRCVPISNHLYFYWYRQILGQKVEFLVSFYNNEISEKSEIFDDQFSVERPDGSNFTLKIRSTKLEDSAMYFCASSSRVDQPQHFGDGTRLSIL.

The gene calls are TRBV7-6 and TRBJ1-1; TRBD1 aligns across 10 bases. After removal of 5 bases from V and 9 bases from J, the junction contained 12 bases not matched to a gene. CDR3 length: 15 amino acids. The germline gives CDR1 SGHVS, CDR2 FNYEAQ. CDR3 nucleotides: TGTGCCAGCAGCCCGACATTGGACAGGGGGGGCCAAGCTTTCTTT. It specifies CASSPTLDRGGQAFF.

The V call is TRBV18, the J call TRBJ2-1, with 8 positions matching TRBD2. Germline V gene lookup returns CDR1 KGHSH and CDR2 LQKENI. The length of the CDR3 is 14 residues. With 2 bases clipped from V and 9 bases from J, the junction kept 6 bases outside the gene matches. CDR3 sequence: CASSPTGGPVEQFF. Here the CDR3 DNA reads TGTGCCAGCTCACCAACGGGAGGGCCGGTTGAGCAGTTCTTC.

The chain employs TRBV3-1 (or the pseudogene TRBV3-2) and TRBJ2-2; 10 bases line up with TRBD2. The CDR3 is made up of 16 amino acids. V gave up 5 bases and J gave up 1 base; unmatched junction bases: 4. Germline V gene sequence: CDR1 LGHDT, CDR2 YNNKEL (reference sequence). The CDR3 DNA is TGTGCCAGCAGCATCCGGACTAGCGGGAACACCGGGGAGCTGTTTTTT. Translated: CASSIRTSGNTGELFF.